This TCR beta chain was identified during a study of T-cell reconstitution after alpha-beta-depleted transplantation in children. Study-wide results and limits: A year had passed since transplant, and T-cell counts and diversity by then came mostly from newly produced T cells. The origin of alpha-beta T cells about two months after transplant was reportedly several hundred expanded graft clones. Some patients' high day-60 TCRbeta diversity was attributed to recipient cells surviving conditioning.

In the case of this clonotype: Its target is not known.

Per the germline V gene, CDR1 is MDHEN and CDR2 is SYDVKM. The V and J ends lost 10 bases and 2 bases respectively, with 23 bases between them. This CDR3 region has 16 residues. Unique molecular identifiers were built into the TCRbeta library. TCRdb ran MiXCR on the PCR reads and lists one entry per CDR3 protein. This table has roughly 490,000 distinct CDR3 sequences, 10% to 12% appearing once. V usage is TRBV28 and J usage is TRBJ2-5; D is perhaps TRBD1 (6 bases). The sequencing here drew on PBMCs, mostly from graft donor cells, taken 180 days after TCRalphabeta/CD19-depleted stem cell transplant. The TCR sequence derives from a female patient aged 2-15 years who had a stem cell transplant for aplastic anemia, so the T cells may come from the graft donor. CDR3: CAISYDRNRFQETQYF. The CDR3 DNA sequence: TGTGCCATATCTTACGACAGGAACCGCTTTCAAGAGACCCAGTACTTC.